This T cell receptor beta chain stems from a study of T cells in Graves' hyperthyroidism and ophthalmopathy (dated by TCRdb to about 2019). Context from the whole study: A discovery cohort of about 100 patients, about 44 with Graves' ophthalmopathy and 55 to 60 with stable Graves' hyperthyroidism, was used to find distinguishing TCR V-J signatures. Prospective prediction of ophthalmopathy was tested in an independent validation cohort of about 19 hyperthyroidism patients and 17 patients who later progressed to ophthalmopathy. The 90 to 100 discovery patients were randomly divided into training and test sets at a 7:3 ratio. Thyroid tissue and blood T-cell repertoires from six Graves' hyperthyroidism patients were also compared in the study. Once sampling was done, hyperthyroidism patients were given methimazole at a starting dose of 30 mg daily, whereas ophthalmopathy patients were given high-dose intravenous methylprednisolone. The paper describes TCR Vbeta CDR3 sequencing of around 130 peripheral blood samples, made up of around 41 ophthalmopathy patients, 70 to 80 hyperthyroidism patients and about 17 progressor patients. Results and caveats for the whole study, not just this receptor: Most expanded thyroid clonotypes (frequency above 0.001) were also found in blood, which suggests that blood repertoires may mirror thyroid immune responses. Sample size was not statistically predetermined, and investigators were not blinded to group allocation. In cross-validation, a model built on a 13 V-J signature told ophthalmopathy apart from stable hyperthyroidism with approximately 90% sensitivity and approximately 81% specificity, and in testing the same model reached 80%/75%. In validation, progression to ophthalmopathy was predicted by the model with more than 65% sensitivity and just over 72% specificity, a median of roughly 6.4 months before onset.

Graves' hyperthyroidism was defined as stable when no progression to ophthalmopathy occurred over 18 months of follow-up. Hyperthyroidism patients were newly diagnosed, with disease duration under 2 months, and aged 18 to 65 years. Patients with uncontrolled infections, other autoimmune diseases, pregnancy or lactation were excluded. Clinical symptoms, serum thyroxine and TRAb, thyroid ultrasound, and orbital computed tomography formed the basis for the diagnoses. Trizol reagent was used to extract total RNA, and RNA quality was then checked on an Agilent 2100 Bioanalyzer. V is reduced by 4 bases and J by 4 bases, leaving a spacing of 17 bases between them. From the germline V gene, CDR1 is SGHVS and CDR2 is FQNEAQ. The CDR3 spans 16 residues, from the cysteine through the phenylalanine. The only DNA kept is the CDR3, 48 bases in frame from the first base. TCR beta CDR3 regions were amplified from RNA transcripts. The TCR CDR3 was subjected to a first round of RT-PCR using the HTBI primer set and the Qiagen OneStep RT-PCR kit. A second multiplex PCR round built the libraries, followed by size selection and purification. Sequencing of the libraries was done on an Illumina HiSeq2000 using paired-end 100 bp reads. Per the source publication's procedure: SOAPnuke was used to process the raw data, throwing out any read that contained adapters or uncalled bases, had a mean Phred below 15, or lacked an exact constant-primer or identifier match. High-quality paired reads were merged with COPE v1.2.5, and unique nucleotide sequences were defined as clonotypes. MiTCR v1.1 was used to align the clonotypes against IMGT TRBV, TRBD and TRBJ reference segments. Analysis was restricted to V-J combinations with a frequency above 0.0001, which covered 99.2% of repertoires. A TCS score was defined as the ratio of F50 (clonal expansion) to E x V (chaos), with BLOSUM62-based TCRdist applied between CDR3 peptides within each V-J. Welch's t-statistics and random forest reduced fewer than 550 V-J features to some 14, which were used in a naive Bayes classifier (R e1071). TCRdb passed the public sequencing reads through fastp at Q25 and MiXCR, retaining productive beta sequences. Duplicate CDR3 protein sequences are folded into a single record with the most common DNA and genes. TCRdb's processing, not the authors' own work, is the source of the V and J calls. The sample profile shows hundreds of thousands of distinct CDR3 sequences; roughly 46% of them were found once. The leading ten clones occupy nearly 8.5% of the sample.

Worth noting for this clonotype: Its specific antigen is unknown. No much larger clonotype is one base removed from it; base qualities were not supplied.

This receptor was taken from a woman under 30 with Graves' hyperthyroidism. Donor details come from another sample of the same person, matched by shared clones. The specimen sequenced was peripheral blood or thyroid tissue (not recorded which). The V and J segments used are TRBV7-8 and TRBJ1-5; TRBD1 is a possible D gene, resting on 5 matching bases. The CDR3 in this case is CASSSVRDGVNQPQHF. The nucleotide sequence is TGTGCCAGCAGCTCAGTAAGGGACGGCGTAAATCAGCCCCAGCATTTT.